Shown below are 20 T cell receptor beta chains from a single sample sequenced in a study of cytomegalovirus exposure and HLA in healthy donors. Here immunoSEQ multiplex PCR was the method, and the copy in TCRdb shows in-frame clones only, minus some. This sample has about 260,000 clones, with 90% found just once. Sequenced sample: PBMCs. The source is a woman under 40 in good health and CMV-seronegative.

The rearrangement joins TRBV28 to TRBJ2-3; tentatively, D is TRBD1 (6 bases). The V end was cut by 6 bases, the J end by 2 bases, with 12 bases between. This CDR3 contains 14 residues. Germline V lookup: CDR1 MDHEN, CDR2 SYDVKM. Written as DNA, the CDR3 is TGTGCCAGCAGAGGGCAGGGGAACACAGATACGCAGTATTTT. This codes for CASRGQGNTDTQYF.

The chain couples TRBV14 to TRBJ2-2; TRBD2 matches 10 bases. Germline V CDR1 and CDR2: SGHDN, FVKESK. This CDR3 region has 15 residues. With V trimmed by 6 bases and J by 7 bases, 8 bases remained unmatched. This chain's CDR3 is CASSEGLASVGELFF. The CDR3 DNA follows: TGTGCCAGCAGTGAGGGACTAGCGTCGGTCGGGGAGCTGTTTTTT.

This sequence joins TRBV11-2 and TRBJ2-1, with 13 bases that match TRBD2. The V gene end was trimmed by 6 bases and the J gene end by 7 bases; junction bases not matched to a gene: 18. The CDR3 has 19 residues. The germline V gene has CDR1 SGHAT and CDR2 FQNNGV. The CDR3 coding sequence is TGTGCCAGCAGAGGGACCCGGGGACTAGCGGGAACCCGGGGGAATGAGCAGTTCTTC. As protein: CASRGTRGLAGTRGNEQFF. Combining the CDR3 with reference TRBV11-2 and TRBJ2-1 gives the whole variable domain EAGVAQSPRYKIIEKRQSVAFWCNPISGHATLYWYQQILGQGPKLLIQFQNNGVVDDSQLPKDRFSAERLKGVDSTLKIQPAKLEDSAVYLCASRGTRGLAGTRGNEQFFGPGTRLTVL.

Only one count was recorded for this clone. CDR3: CASSSKWGGYEQYF. For the CDR3, the DNA is TGTGCCAGCAGCTCCAAGTGGGGAGGATACGAGCAGTACTTC. The rearrangement joins TRBV7-8 to TRBJ2-7; TRBD2 might be the D (6 bases). CDR3 length: 14 residues. V was cut by 4 bases and J by 4 bases, with 14 bases left in between. Germline V gene data show CDR1 as SGHVS and CDR2 as FQNEAQ.

The V and J genes are TRBV7-2 and TRBJ2-7; D gene uncertain. Trimming left V 1 base short and J 2 bases short, with 9 bases between. CDR3 length: 14 amino acids. Germline values: CDR1 SGHTA, CDR2 FQGNSA. Here the CDR3 reads CASSLVRTTYEQYF. In nucleotides, the CDR3 is TGTGCCAGCAGCTTAGTCCGCACTACCTACGAGCAGTACTTC.

The chain couples TRBV7-8 to TRBJ1-5; TRBD1 agrees at 9 bases. The V segment lost 5 bases and the J segment 2 bases; nucleotides outside the gene matches: 4. Germline V gene lookup returns CDR1 SGHVS and CDR2 FQNEAQ. The length of the CDR3 is 15 residues. The CDR3: CASSTRQGGNQPQHF. The CDR3 DNA follows: TGTGCCAGCAGCACCAGACAGGGGGGCAATCAGCCCCAGCATTTT.

This chain joins TRBV29-1 and TRBJ2-3; 7 bases map to TRBD1. CDR3 length equals 13 residues. The V segment lost 8 bases and the J segment 0 bases; nucleotides outside the gene matches: 5. Germline V gene lookup returns CDR1 SQVTM and CDR2 ANQGSEA. The CDR3 region has the DNA TGCAGCTTCCAGGGGGAAAGCACAGATACGCAGTATTTT. As protein: CSFQGESTDTQYF.

The V and J genes are TRBV7-6 and TRBJ2-7, with D perhaps matching TRBD1 (6 bases). There are 16 residues in the CDR3. The V gene's germline CDR1 is SGHVS and CDR2 FNYEAQ. With 1 base removed from V and 3 bases from J, the gap between germline ends came to 16 bases. The CDR3: CASSLEVAQGHYEQYF. CDR3 bases: TGTGCCAGCAGCTTAGAGGTCGCACAGGGACACTACGAGCAGTACTTC.

This clone was seen more than once but under ten times. This chain joins TRBV29-1 and TRBJ2-1, with D hard to call. The CDR3 sequence is 14 residues long. V was clipped by 6 bases and J by 3 bases, with 15 bases between them. The germline gives CDR1 SQVTM, CDR2 ANQGSEA. CDR3 sequence (DNA): TGCAGCGTCACGAGTAGCCGCAACTACAATGAGCAGTTCTTC. This gives the protein CSVTSSRNYNEQFF.

The rearrangement links TRBV5-1 to TRBJ2-2; D perhaps matches TRBD1 (6 bases). Germline V gene lookup returns CDR1 SGHRS and CDR2 YFSETQ. The length of the CDR3 is 15 residues. V was pared by 4 bases and J by 7 bases, with 17 bases between. The CDR3 coding sequence is TGCGCCAGCAGCCCCAAGGGGGTGCCAGACGGGGAGCTGTTTTTT. This translates into CASSPKGVPDGELFF.

The chain is built from TRBV27 and TRBJ1-1; D may be TRBD1 (5 bases). From germline, CDR1 is MNHEY and CDR2 SMNVEV (reference sequence). The V end was cut by 6 bases, the J end by 4 bases, with 15 bases between. The CDR3 is 14 amino acids. The CDR3 is CASRGTPGVTEAFF. The CDR3 nucleotides read TGTGCCAGCAGAGGGACTCCCGGAGTCACTGAAGCTTTCTTT.

The rearrangement joins TRBV5-6 to TRBJ2-3; D is unclear. CDR3 length: 14 amino acids. Germline CDR1 reads SGHDT; CDR2 reads YYEEEE. V lost 0 bases and J lost 1, with 6 bases in between. The CDR3 coding sequence is TGTGCCAGCAGCTTGGCCACACGCACAGATACGCAGTATTTT. As protein: CASSLATRTDTQYF.

This rearrangement joins TRBV28 to TRBJ2-2; possible D gene TRBD2, 5 bases. The ends were cut back, 5 bases at V and 7 bases at J, with 20 bases in the middle. The CDR3 has 16 amino acids. CDR1 and CDR2 from the germline V gene are MDHEN and SYDVKM. CDR3 bases: TGTGCCAGCAGTCTCATAGGACTCGGGTCGAGCGGGGAGCTGTTTTTT. Its translation: CASSLIGLGSSGELFF. Using reference TRBV28 and TRBJ2-2 for the parts outside the CDR3, the full variable domain is DVKVTQSSRYLVKRTGEKVFLECVQDMDHENMFWYRQDPGLGLRLIYFSYDVKMKEKGDIPEGYSVSREKKERFSLILESASTNQTSMYLCASSLIGLGSSGELFFGEGSRLTVL.

This rearrangement joins TRBV2 to TRBJ1-4; D gene unclear. Germline values: CDR1 SNHLY, CDR2 FYNNEI. V was shortened by 8 bases and J by 0 bases, with 7 bases between the two germline ends. The CDR3 is made up of 13 amino acids. CDR3 sequence reads: CASVGATNEKLFF. The CDR3 DNA reads as TGTGCCAGCGTCGGGGCAACTAATGAAAAACTGTTTTTT. Full variable domain (rest looked up from reference TRBV2 and TRBJ1-4): EPEVTQTPSHQVTQMGQEVILRCVPISNHLYFYWYRQILGQKVEFLVSFYNNEISEKSEIFDDQFSVERPDGSNFTLKIRSTKLEDSAMYFCASVGATNEKLFFGSGTQLSVL.

The genes are TRBV27 and TRBJ2-1; no definite D call. Trimming pared 5 bases from V and 8 bases from J, leaving 13 bases between. The CDR3 length is 13 residues. The germline gives CDR1 MNHEY, CDR2 SMNVEV (reference sequence). In DNA form, the CDR3 reads TGTGCCAGCAGTCCTCCTAGGATGGATGAGCAGTTCTTC. Its protein product is CASSPPRMDEQFF.

This chain links TRBV11-3 with TRBJ2-3; 10 nucleotides align to TRBD2. The CDR3 loop spans 17 amino acids. V dropped 4 bases and J dropped 1; count of bases not matched to a gene: 8. The germline gives CDR1 SGHNT, CDR2 YENEEA. The CDR3 region is CASSSRLGTSGTDTQYF. The CDR3 DNA reads TGTGCCAGCAGCTCCCGATTAGGGACTAGCGGCACAGATACGCAGTATTTT.

The chain joins TRBV2 to TRBJ1-1; TRBD1 is a possible D gene (6 bases). The germline gives CDR1 SNHLY, CDR2 FYNNEI. The CDR3 totals 14 residues. The germline V and J ends were trimmed by 6 bases and 3 bases, with 14 bases remaining between them. The CDR3 coding sequence is TGTGCCAGCAGAAGGGGGGGCTACGACACTGAAGCTTTCTTT. It encodes CASRRGGYDTEAFF.

The genes are TRBV5-6 and TRBJ2-2; D might be TRBD2 (5 bases). The CDR3 loop spans 16 amino acids. Trimming stripped 3 bases from V and 4 bases from J, with 16 bases between. The germline V gene encodes CDR1 SGHDT and CDR2 YYEEEE. The CDR3 coding sequence is TGTGCCAGCAGCTCAACTGTCGGACTTTCCACCGGGGAGCTGTTTTTT. Translated: CASSSTVGLSTGELFF.

V usage is TRBV6-1 and J usage is TRBJ2-1; D is tentatively TRBD1 or TRBD2 (5 bases each). V gave up 10 bases and J gave up 8 bases, with 21 bases separating them. The length of the CDR3 is 14 residues. The germline CDR1 and CDR2 sequences are MNHNS and SASEGT. CDR3 protein: CATGTPGVDDEQFF. CDR3 coding DNA: TGTGCCACCGGGACCCCCGGCGTGGACGATGAGCAGTTCTTC.

The gene calls are TRBV19 and TRBJ2-3; unclear D gene. The length of the CDR3 is 16 residues. The V gene lost 5 bases and the J gene lost 2 bases, with 17 bases spanning the gap. The germline V gene has CDR1 LNHDA and CDR2 SQIVND (reference sequence). In DNA, the CDR3 is TGTGCCAGTAGTCGTACACCACAGATAATCACAGATACGCAGTATTTT. Translation: CASSRTPQIITDTQYF. Full variable domain (rest looked up from reference TRBV19 and TRBJ2-3): DGGITQSPKYLFRKEGQNVTLSCEQNLNHDAMYWYRQDPGQGLRLIYYSQIVNDFQKGDIAEGYSVSREKKESFPLTVTSAQKNPTAFYLCASSRTPQIITDTQYFGPGTRLTVL.